The 29 T cell receptor beta chains below come from one sample, sequenced in a study of cytomegalovirus exposure and HLA in healthy donors. The PCR had 60 Vbeta and 13 Jbeta primers. TCRdb's table, derived via immunoSEQ multiplex PCR, lists solely in-frame clones and lacks some. The repertoire holds approximately 97,000 clones, with about 86% as singletons. Sequenced sample: PBMCs. The receptors stem from a woman aged 65 to 85 in good health and CMV-seropositive.

This clone was detected once. The chain carries TRBV5-1 and TRBJ2-3; D is possibly TRBD1 (5 bases). Trimming took off 6 bases at V and 3 bases at J, with 14 bases between the two ends. This CDR3 has 14 residues. Germline V gives CDR1 SGHRS, CDR2 YFSETQ. CDR3 coding DNA: TGCGCCAGCACCAAGACAGCCGGAACAGATACGCAGTATTTT. Protein: CASTKTAGTDTQYF.

This clone occurred many times. The chain carries TRBV5-4 and TRBJ2-7; the match to TRBD2 covers 8 bases. Germline CDR1 reads SGHNT; CDR2 reads YYREEE (reference sequence). The CDR3 spans 13 residues. The trim removed 10 bases at V and 5 bases at J, leaving 11 bases unmatched. The CDR3, as DNA: TGTGCCGGATCCAGCGGGAGAGGGAACGAGCAGTACTTC. This gives the protein CAGSSGRGNEQYF. The whole variable domain, filled in from reference TRBV5-4 and TRBJ2-7, reads ETGVTQSPTHLIKTRGQQVTLRCSSQSGHNTVSWYQQALGQGPQFIFQYYREEENGRGNFPPRFSGLQFPNYSSELNVNALELDDSALYLCAGSSGRGNEQYFGPGTRLTVT.

As DNA, the CDR3 is TGTGCCAGCCTCGTGGGGGGGGGCGCAACAGATACGCAGTATTTT. Protein sequence: CASLVGGGATDTQYF. This chain joins TRBV2 and TRBJ2-3, with a weak D call TRBD2 (7 bases). The CDR3 has 15 amino acids. Germline assignment: CDR1 SNHLY and CDR2 FYNNEI. V was pared by 8 bases and J by 3 bases, with 18 bases between.

V gene TRBV18 combines with J gene TRBJ2-7; D is unresolved. The germline V and J ends were trimmed by 6 bases and 2 bases, with 11 bases remaining between them. There are 13 residues in the CDR3. Germline CDR1 reads KGHSH; CDR2 reads LQKENI. DNA for the CDR3: TGTGCCAGCTCCCTACAGCTCGCCTACGAGCAGTACTTC. Translation: CASSLQLAYEQYF.

The chain uses TRBV5-6 and TRBJ2-7; D ambiguous. Germline loops: CDR1 SGHDT, CDR2 YYEEEE. The CDR3 spans 13 residues. V lost 1 base and J lost 6, with 11 bases in between. CDR3 in amino acids: CASSLNPTGEQYF. The CDR3 DNA follows: TGTGCCAGCAGCTTGAATCCAACTGGCGAGCAGTACTTC.

This chain's CDR3 is CASSVGQDSNLGAFF. The CDR3 region has the DNA TGTGCCAGCAGCGTAGGACAGGACTCCAATTTAGGGGCTTTCTTT. The J gene is TRBJ1-1, the V gene TRBV9; a possible D gene is TRBD1 (6 bases). There are 15 residues in the CDR3. CDR1 and CDR2 from the germline V gene are SGDLS and YYNGEE. Trimming took off 0 bases at V and 11 bases at J, with 20 bases between the two ends.

The genes are TRBV7-2 and TRBJ2-7; D may be TRBD2 (5 bases). From germline, CDR1 is SGHTA and CDR2 FQGNSA. Trimming stripped 3 bases from V and 6 bases from J, with 12 bases between. This CDR3 has 13 amino acids. The CDR3 bases are TGTGCCAGCAGCTTTCTCTCTCGGGGCGAGCAGTACTTC. It specifies CASSFLSRGEQYF.

The chain uses TRBV5-5 and TRBJ1-3, with D possibly TRBD1 on 6 matching bases. The V gene's germline CDR1 is SGHKS and CDR2 YYEKEE (reference sequence). The CDR3 consists of 17 residues. The V end lost 0 bases, the J end lost 0 bases, and 13 bases lay between the germline ends. As DNA, the CDR3 is TGTGCCAGCAGCTTGGTGGTCAGGGGCAGCTCTGGAAACACCATATATTTT. Translating gives CASSLVVRGSSGNTIYF.

The count of this clone is one. The gene calls are TRBV4-1 and TRBJ1-2, with D possibly being TRBD1 (6 bases). The V and J ends lost 2 bases and 4 bases respectively, with 17 bases between them. The CDR3 consists of 16 residues. The germline V gene has CDR1 MGHRA and CDR2 YSYEKL. In nucleotides, the CDR3 is TGCGCCAGCAGCCAACCTCGGGGGGCGCGGGTCTATGGCTACACCTTC. It yields the protein CASSQPRGARVYGYTF.

The V and J genes are TRBV10-3 and TRBJ2-7, with 8 bases lining up with TRBD2. J was trimmed by 5 bases and V by 5 bases; bases with no gene match: 8. CDR3 length: 14 amino acids. Per the germline V gene, CDR1 is ENHRY and CDR2 is SYGVKD. CDR3 sequence: CAISPSGRSDEQYF. The CDR3 DNA follows: TGTGCCATCAGTCCAAGCGGGAGAAGCGACGAGCAGTACTTC.

Only one count was recorded for this clone. The CDR3 spells CASSLDWGPYEQYF. CDR3 sequence (DNA): TGTGCCAGCAGCTTAGATTGGGGGCCCTACGAGCAGTACTTC. V gene TRBV7-2 combines with J gene TRBJ2-7; D perhaps matches TRBD1 (6 bases). The V and J ends lost 1 base and 2 bases respectively, with 9 bases between them. CDR1 and CDR2 from the germline V gene are SGHTA and FQGNSA. The length of the CDR3 is 14 residues. Using reference TRBV7-2 and TRBJ2-7 for the parts outside the CDR3, the full variable domain is GAGVSQSPSNKVTEKGKDVELRCDPISGHTALYWYRQSLGQGLEFLIYFQGNSAPDKSGLPSDRFSAERTGGSVSTLTIQRTQQEDSAVYLCASSLDWGPYEQYFGPGTRLTVT.

The genes are TRBV10-3 and TRBJ2-7; 9 bases map to TRBD1. The CDR3 runs 15 residues. Germline CDR1 ENHRY, CDR2 SYGVKD. V lost 6 bases, J lost 4 bases, and 10 bases stayed unmatched. Here the CDR3 reads CAISPGQGISYEQYF. The CDR3 coding sequence is TGTGCCATCAGCCCGGGACAGGGTATTTCTTACGAGCAGTACTTC.

The chain is built from TRBV27 and TRBJ2-7; tentatively, D is TRBD2 (6 bases). CDR1 is MNHEY, CDR2 SMNVEV, per germline (reference sequence). V was clipped by 3 bases and J by 2 bases, with 14 bases between them. This CDR3 is built from 15 residues. The CDR3 coding sequence is TGTGCCAGCAGTTTTGGGGGACGCGGGACCTACGAGCAGTACTTC. Translation gives CASSFGGRGTYEQYF.

This chain connects TRBV7-6 to TRBJ2-5; maybe TRBD2 (6 bases). The DNA end is a closer match to TRBJ2-7, so the J assignment may be wrong. Germline V gives CDR1 SGHVS, CDR2 FNYEAQ. The CDR3 is made up of 14 amino acids. For the CDR3, the DNA is TGTGCCAGCAGCCCCTCGGGGGTTGGCTACGAGCAGTACTTC. Amino acid sequence: CASSPSGVGYEQYF.

The chain joins TRBV6-5 to TRBJ2-7, with D unresolved. CDR1 MNHEY and CDR2 SVGAGI come from the germline V gene. The CDR3 runs 14 residues. V lost 2 bases and J 3 bases, leaving 11 bases between the germline ends. CDR3 protein: CASSYGGGGYEQYF. The CDR3 DNA reads as TGTGCCAGCAGTTACGGTGGCGGTGGCTACGAGCAGTACTTC.

The V and J genes are TRBV7-2 and TRBJ1-2; D not certain. Trimming left V 7 bases short and J 2 bases short, with 20 bases between. The CDR3 has 16 residues. Germline V gene sequence: CDR1 SGHTA, CDR2 FQGNSA. The CDR3 here is CASTPSQARGNYGYTF. CDR3 in DNA: TGTGCCAGCACCCCCTCCCAGGCCCGAGGGAACTATGGCTACACCTTC.

The rearrangement links TRBV5-4 to TRBJ2-1; D is unclear. V lost 4 bases and J lost 8, with 13 bases in between. The CDR3 sequence is 13 residues long. Per germline, CDR1 SGHNT and CDR2 YYREEE (reference sequence). The CDR3 loop is CASSHSPSDEQFF. CDR3 coding DNA: TGTGCCAGCAGCCACTCCCCGTCCGATGAGCAGTTCTTC. Using reference TRBV5-4 and TRBJ2-1 for the parts outside the CDR3, the full variable domain is ETGVTQSPTHLIKTRGQQVTLRCSSQSGHNTVSWYQQALGQGPQFIFQYYREEENGRGNFPPRFSGLQFPNYSSELNVNALELDDSALYLCASSHSPSDEQFFGPGTRLTVL.

J is TRBJ2-3 and V is TRBV11-3; 8 nucleotides align to TRBD2. Germline V CDR1 and CDR2: SGHNT, YENEEA. J lost 0 bases, V lost 4 bases, and 0 bases had no gene match. The CDR3 is 14 residues long. CDR3 bases: TGTGCCAGCAGCTCTAGCGGGAGCACAGATACGCAGTATTTT. Its protein product is CASSSSGSTDTQYF.

The rearrangement joins TRBV4-2 to TRBJ2-1; 9 nucleotides agree with TRBD2. CDR3 length: 15 amino acids. CDR1 and CDR2 (germline): LGHNA, YNFKEQ. Unmatched junction bases numbered 6, after V lost 4 bases and J lost 5 bases. The CDR3 nucleotides are TGTGCCAGCAGCCGGGCGGGAGGGCAGGACAATGAGCAGTTCTTC. Amino acids: CASSRAGGQDNEQFF.

The chain links TRBV10-3 to TRBJ2-1; TRBD2 matches at 8 bases. Germline loops: CDR1 ENHRY, CDR2 SYGVKD. This CDR3 comprises 15 residues. V gave up 10 bases and J gave up 2 bases; unmatched junction bases: 10. CDR3: CATKREGHPYNEQFF. Here the CDR3 DNA reads TGTGCCACCAAACGGGAGGGCCACCCCTACAATGAGCAGTTCTTC.

The rearrangement links TRBV7-3 to TRBJ2-1; 9 bases align to TRBD1. V trimming: 5 bases; J trimming: 6 bases; junction bases outside the gene matches: 8. CDR3 size: 15 residues. Germline lookup yields CDR1 SGHTA and CDR2 FQGTGA. The CDR3 region has the DNA TGTGCCAGCAGCCAGCCGGGACAGGGATCCAATGAGCAGTTCTTC. This codes for CASSQPGQGSNEQFF.

J is TRBJ1-4 and V is TRBV11-3; 8 positions match TRBD1. With 5 bases clipped from V and 4 bases from J, the junction kept 9 bases outside the gene matches. The germline V gene has CDR1 SGHNT and CDR2 YENEEA. This CDR3 spans 16 amino acids. The CDR3 reads CASSIGQGLGNEKLFF. CDR3 in DNA: TGTGCCAGCAGCATCGGACAGGGACTGGGTAATGAAAAACTGTTTTTT.

This clone appeared once. The V call is TRBV6-1, the J call TRBJ2-1; possibly TRBD2 for D (5 bases). Trimming pared 1 base from V and 3 bases from J, leaving 22 bases between. CDR1 MNHNS and CDR2 SASEGT come from the germline V gene. The CDR3 is 19 amino acids. The DNA for the CDR3 is TGTGCCAGCAGTGAAGGCGCTGCGGCCCGGGGTTTCGGCTACAATGAGCAGTTCTTC. Its protein product is CASSEGAAARGFGYNEQFF.

This chain connects TRBV6-6 to TRBJ2-3; 7 bases are a match to TRBD2. The CDR3 runs to 14 residues. Germline trimming cut 5 bases from V and 1 base from J; bases unmatched to any gene: 3. Germline V gives CDR1 MNHNY, CDR2 SVGAGI (reference sequence). The CDR3: CASSREGGTDTQYF. CDR3 nucleotides: TGTGCCAGCAGTAGGGAGGGTGGCACAGATACGCAGTATTTT.

The chain recombines TRBV7-2 with TRBJ2-1; 13 bases are a match to TRBD2. V lost 4 bases, J lost 2 bases, and 8 bases stayed unmatched. Germline loops: CDR1 SGHTA, CDR2 FQGNSA. The CDR3 contains 18 residues. CDR3 in amino acids: CASSSTPGLAGAYNEQFF. CDR3 bases: TGTGCCAGCAGCTCCACACCCGGACTAGCGGGAGCCTACAATGAGCAGTTCTTC.

This clone rates as medium-sized (0.01 to 0.1%). The J gene is TRBJ2-7, the V gene TRBV4-1; the D is unclear. Germline V CDR1 and CDR2: MGHRA, YSYEKL. V lost 1 base and J 7 bases, leaving 20 bases between the germline ends. The CDR3 consists of 16 residues. The CDR3 region has the DNA TGCGCCAGCAGCCAAGTTAACCTAGTCGCCTTTGATGAGCAGTACTTC. Residues: CASSQVNLVAFDEQYF.

This clone was recorded only once. The chain carries TRBV9 and TRBJ2-3; unclear D gene. The germline V gene encodes CDR1 SGDLS and CDR2 YYNGEE. This CDR3 is 13 amino acids long. V dropped 4 bases and J dropped 6 bases, with 12 bases sitting between them. The CDR3 spells CASSPLSADTQYF. Here the CDR3 DNA reads TGTGCCAGCAGCCCCCTCTCAGCGGATACGCAGTATTTT.

A few counts support this clone. The J gene is TRBJ1-1, the V gene TRBV5-1; 8 bases fit TRBD1. V lost 1 base, J lost 7 bases, and 6 bases stayed unmatched. Germline V gene sequence: CDR1 SGHRS, CDR2 YFSETQ. There are 14 residues in the CDR3. The chain's CDR3 is CASSLILGTGEAFF. CDR3 coding DNA: TGCGCCAGCAGCTTGATTCTGGGGACAGGTGAAGCTTTCTTT.

J is TRBJ1-1 and V is TRBV9; no firm D call. The germline V and J ends were trimmed by 3 bases and 3 bases, with 9 bases remaining between them. CDR3 size: 13 residues. In germline, CDR1 is SGDLS, CDR2 YYNGEE. The CDR3 is CASSGNRDTEAFF. CDR3 nucleotides: TGTGCCAGCAGCGGCAACCGGGACACTGAAGCTTTCTTT.